This entry lists 18 T cell receptor beta chains sequenced from one sample in a study of naive and memory T cell subsets. The beta constant-region primer was an equimolar mix of two oligonucleotides covering TRBC1 and TRBC2. TCRdb re-called the UMI-ligation and nested PCR reads through MiXCR, storing one row per CDR3 protein. The sample holds approximately 140,000 distinct CDR3 sequences; approximately 15% are singletons and the top ten take roughly 0.14%. The sequenced material came from naive CD4+ T cells from blood. All receptors come from a human donor in good health.

In its sample, this clonotype was seen a few times. The V and J genes are TRBV20-1 and TRBJ1-4; D is undetermined. This CDR3 spans 11 amino acids. Looked up from germline, CDR1 is DFQATT and CDR2 is SNEGSKA (reference sequence). CDR3 nucleotide sequence: TGCGGCCTTCCGGGTAATGAAAAACTGTTTTTT. Protein product: CGLPGNEKLFF.

The chain carries TRBV6-2 or TRBV6-3 and TRBJ2-1, with 9 bases lining up with TRBD1. Trimming at V came to 8 bases and at J to 2 bases, leaving 4 bases not matched to a gene. Germline assignment: CDR1 MNHEY and CDR2 SVGEGT. The CDR3 contains 14 residues. The CDR3 protein is CASGRDRAYNEQFF. CDR3 coding DNA: TGTGCCAGCGGCCGGGACAGGGCCTACAATGAGCAGTTCTTC.

The rearrangement links TRBV20-1 to TRBJ1-5; no definite D call. V lost 2 bases and J 3 bases, leaving 11 bases between the germline ends. Looked up from germline, CDR1 is DFQATT and CDR2 is SNEGSKA (reference sequence). The CDR3 covers 14 residues. The chain's CDR3 is CSARIGKTNQPQHF. CDR3 nucleotides: TGCAGTGCTAGAATAGGGAAAACCAATCAGCCCCAGCATTTT.

The chain links TRBV25-1 to TRBJ2-5; D is undetermined. Trimming shortened V by 3 bases and J by 4 bases, and 6 bases separated the two germline ends. CDR1 and CDR2 from the germline V gene are MGHDK and SYGVNS. CDR3 length: 12 residues. The CDR3: CASSDYRETQYF. The DNA of the CDR3 is TGTGCCAGCAGTGATTATCGAGAGACCCAGTACTTC.

The chain couples TRBV21-1 to TRBJ2-5; TRBD2, the D gene given by the table, was not confirmed from the DNA. TRBV21-1 is flagged as a pseudogene. CDR3 length: 20 residues. CDR3 residues: CASSKVSAGKLGGGQETQYF. The DNA of the CDR3 is TGTGCCAGCAGCAAAGTCTCGGCGGGAAAACTGGGAGGTGGACAAGAGACCCAGTACTTC.

The chain uses TRBV27 and TRBJ1-1; 8 nucleotides match TRBD1. The CDR3 is 18 amino acids. CDR1 and CDR2 from the germline V gene are MNHEY and SMNVEV (reference sequence). J gave up 1 base and V 0 bases, and 10 bases lay outside the gene matches. Here the CDR3 reads CASSLSGRGLKSNTEAFF. The CDR3 DNA is TGTGCCAGCAGTTTATCAGGCAGGGGGCTGAAATCGAACACTGAAGCTTTCTTT.

This chain joins TRBV3-1 and TRBJ2-2, with D unclear. V was shortened by 1 base and J by 5 bases, with 11 bases between the two germline ends. There are 15 residues in the CDR3. The germline CDR1 and CDR2 sequences are LGHDT and YNNKEL (reference sequence). CDR3 residues: CASSQVKARTGELFF. CDR3 DNA: TGTGCCAGCAGCCAAGTGAAGGCTAGGACCGGGGAGCTGTTTTTT.

This clonotype showed up just a few times. The J gene is TRBJ2-1, the V gene TRBV5-1; D is unclear. V lost 0 bases, J lost 9 bases, and 13 bases lay in between. The CDR3 sequence is 14 residues long. The germline V gene encodes CDR1 SGHRS and CDR2 YFSETQ. CDR3 loop: CASSLAPRSPEQFF. The CDR3 coding sequence is TGCGCCAGCAGCTTGGCCCCACGGTCGCCTGAGCAGTTCTTC.

Only a few counts were recorded for this clonotype. The chain carries TRBV20-1 and TRBJ2-5; a weak D match, TRBD1 (7 bases). V was shortened by 6 bases and J by 5 bases, with 16 bases between the two germline ends. This CDR3 has 13 amino acids. Germline loops: CDR1 DFQATT, CDR2 SNEGSKA (reference sequence). For the CDR3, the DNA is TGCAGTGCATGGCAGGGGGGCGGGGAGACCCAGTACTTC. Protein product: CSAWQGGGETQYF.

The sample holds a few counts of this clonotype. The CDR3 loop reads CASSIGGRGTYNEQFF. The CDR3 region has the DNA TGTGCCAGTAGTATCGGCGGGAGGGGGACCTACAATGAGCAGTTCTTC. The V gene is TRBV19, the J gene TRBJ2-1, with 9 bases that match TRBD2. Trimming cost V 3 bases and J 2 bases; bases outside gene matches: 5. This CDR3 is built from 16 residues. Per the germline V gene, CDR1 is LNHDA and CDR2 is SQIVND (reference sequence). Full variable domain (missing parts from reference TRBV19 and TRBJ2-1): DGGITQSPKYLFRKEGQNVTLSCEQNLNHDAMYWYRQDPGQGLRLIYYSQIVNDFQKGDIAEGYSVSREKKESFPLTVTSAQKNPTAFYLCASSIGGRGTYNEQFFGPGTRLTVL.

The chain links TRBV6-5 to TRBJ1-4, with D unclear. Trimming cost V 5 bases and J 1 base, with 11 bases left between them. Germline V gene sequence: CDR1 MNHEY, CDR2 SVGAGI. CDR3 length: 15 amino acids. The CDR3 region has the DNA TGTGCCAGCAGTCCTCGGGCAGGAACTAATGAAAAACTGTTTTTT. This translates into CASSPRAGTNEKLFF.

The genes are TRBV21-1 and TRBJ2-2; the D call of TRBD2 is as the table states it, not checked on the DNA. TRBV21-1 corresponds to a pseudogene. The CDR3 loop spans 15 amino acids. In DNA, the CDR3 is TGTGCCAGCAGCAGGCGGGAGGGCGGCACCGGGGAGCTGTTTTTT. Translated: CASSRREGGTGELFF.

The table lists this clonotype with many counts. V usage is TRBV29-1 and J usage is TRBJ2-3; D is possibly TRBD2 (6 bases). Germline V lookup: CDR1 SQVTM, CDR2 ANQGSEA. V was cut by 3 bases and J by 6 bases, with 16 bases left in between. The CDR3 runs to 14 residues. CDR3 sequence reads: CSVESRDVRDTQYF. The CDR3 DNA is TGCAGCGTTGAGTCGCGGGACGTTCGCGATACGCAGTATTTT.

This chain uses TRBV5-1 with TRBJ2-5; a weak D match, TRBD2 (5 bases). CDR1 is SGHRS, CDR2 YFSETQ, per germline. V was pared by 2 bases and J by 4 bases, with 15 bases between. This CDR3 has 15 amino acids. The CDR3 nucleotides are TGCGCCAGCAGCTTTAGTCGAGGTGCGGGAGAGACCCAGTACTTC. The encoded protein is CASSFSRGAGETQYF.

The chain uses TRBV5-1 and TRBJ2-7; TRBD2 agrees at 12 bases. From germline, CDR1 is SGHRS and CDR2 YFSETQ. V trimming: 4 bases; J trimming: 4 bases; junction bases outside the gene matches: 6. The CDR3 has 15 amino acids. CDR3 amino acids: CASSVSGTSGYEQYF. CDR3 nucleotides: TGCGCCAGCAGCGTTTCCGGGACTAGCGGGTACGAGCAGTACTTC.

The chain carries TRBV7-6 and TRBJ2-5; D not resolved. Between the trimmed V and J ends, which lost 2 bases and 3 bases, there was a span of 10 bases. Germline assignment: CDR1 SGHVS and CDR2 FNYEAQ. CDR3 length: 14 amino acids. The CDR3: CASSLSTAKETQYF. In nucleotides, the CDR3 is TGTGCCAGCAGCTTAAGTACCGCTAAAGAGACCCAGTACTTC. Variable domain in full (rest from reference TRBV7-6 and TRBJ2-5): GAGVSQSPRYKVTKRGQDVALRCDPISGHVSLYWYRQALGQGPEFLTYFNYEAQQDKSGLPNDRFSAERPEGSISTLTIQRTEQRDSAMYRCASSLSTAKETQYFGPGTRLLVL.

This clonotype came up a few times. This rearrangement joins TRBV15 to TRBJ1-2; D perhaps matches TRBD1 (5 bases). The CDR3 loop spans 16 amino acids. The V gene's germline CDR1 is LNHNV and CDR2 YYDKDF (reference sequence). V was cut by 0 bases and J by 5 bases, with 16 bases left in between. This chain's CDR3 is CATSRDPKGVEYGYTF. In DNA form, the CDR3 reads TGTGCCACCAGCAGAGATCCCAAAGGGGTAGAATATGGCTACACCTTC.

The chain recombines TRBV6-5 with TRBJ2-5; tentatively, D is TRBD1 (7 bases). V dropped 6 bases and J dropped 0 bases, with 17 bases sitting between them. The CDR3 runs to 16 residues. The germline CDR1 and CDR2 sequences are MNHEY and SVGAGI. The CDR3 is CASSRGRTGYQETQYF. The CDR3 DNA is TGTGCCAGCAGCCGGGGGCGGACAGGCTACCAAGAGACCCAGTACTTC.